These 24 T cell receptor beta chains share one sample of origin, sequenced in a study of T cells in Graves' hyperthyroidism and ophthalmopathy. Amplified TCR beta CDR3 regions came from RNA transcripts. The HTBI primer set served for first-round RT-PCR of the TCR CDR3. TCRdb fed the multiplex PCR reads into MiXCR, producing one record per CDR3 protein. The sample has about 580,000 distinct CDR3 sequences; around 13% are singletons. Sequenced: blood. These receptors originate from a woman in her thirties with Graves' hyperthyroidism that later progressed to Graves' ophthalmopathy.

This clonotype was counted many times. The chain is built from TRBV15 and TRBJ1-1; maybe TRBD1 (5 bases). Germline V gives CDR1 LNHNV, CDR2 YYDKDF (reference sequence). Trimming shortened V by 0 bases and J by 7 bases, and 12 bases separated the two germline ends. The CDR3 is 14 amino acids. This chain's CDR3 is CATSRERGYGEAFF. The CDR3 DNA reads as TGTGCCACCAGCAGAGAGCGGGGGTACGGTGAAGCTTTCTTT.

This clonotype was seen repeatedly, ten times or more. The chain carries TRBV27 and TRBJ1-1; no definite D call. The V end lost 1 base, the J end lost 4 bases, and 4 bases lay between the germline ends. This CDR3 comprises 12 residues. Germline loops: CDR1 MNHEY, CDR2 SMNVEV (reference sequence). The CDR3 protein is CASSLYGTEAFF. The CDR3 DNA reads as TGTGCCAGCAGTTTATACGGCACTGAAGCTTTCTTT.

V gene TRBV20-1 combines with J gene TRBJ1-4; D remains unclear. The CDR3 totals 15 residues. The V end lost 3 bases, the J end lost 7 bases, and 18 bases lay between the germline ends. Per germline, CDR1 DFQATT and CDR2 SNEGSKA (reference sequence). CDR3 nucleotide sequence: TGCAGTGCTAGGACCGGCTCGGGCGTTGGTGAAAAACTGTTTTTT. This encodes CSARTGSGVGEKLFF.

The gene calls are TRBV12-3 or TRBV12-4 and TRBJ2-1; 14 positions agree with TRBD2. V was pared by 6 bases and J by 5 bases, with 12 bases of the junction left unmatched. The CDR3 consists of 18 residues. CDR3 bases: TGTGCCAGCAGAAGACCCGGGACTAGCGGGAGTAGCAACAATGAGCAGTTCTTC. This codes for CASRRPGTSGSSNNEQFF.

This clonotype was seen many times. The V gene is TRBV13, the J gene TRBJ2-1; maybe TRBD2 (6 bases). The length of the CDR3 is 15 residues. Germline V gene sequence: CDR1 PRHDT, CDR2 FYEKMQ (reference sequence). V lost 4 bases to trimming and J lost 2 bases, with 12 bases between them. The CDR3 reads CASSWRGGTYNEQFF. The CDR3 DNA is TGTGCCAGCAGCTGGCGTGGAGGGACCTACAATGAGCAGTTCTTC.

Many counts were recorded for this clonotype. The rearrangement links TRBV30 to TRBJ1-1; TRBD1 agrees at 7 bases. CDR1 and CDR2 from the germline V gene are GTSNPN and SVGIG (reference sequence). The CDR3 length is 13 residues. V gave up 5 bases and J gave up 1 base; unmatched junction bases: 4. The CDR3 region has the DNA TGTGCCTGGTCGGGACAGACGAACACTGAAGCTTTCTTT. Translating gives CAWSGQTNTEAFF.

This rearrangement joins TRBV2 to TRBJ1-4, with TRBD1 matching 11 bases. Per germline, CDR1 SNHLY and CDR2 FYNNEI. The CDR3 totals 18 residues. After removal of 7 bases from V and 7 bases from J, the junction contained 17 bases not matched to a gene. CDR3 DNA: TGTGCCAGCACCCTACCCGGGACAGGGGGAGTTCGAGGTGAAAAACTGTTTTTT. Translation gives CASTLPGTGGVRGEKLFF.

This clonotype was observed many times. The rearrangement uses TRBV27 and TRBJ2-5, with 10 nucleotides matching TRBD1. Germline V CDR1 and CDR2: MNHEY, SMNVEV (reference sequence). This CDR3 has 15 amino acids. J lost 2 bases, V lost 6 bases, and 6 bases had no gene match. In DNA form, the CDR3 reads TGTGCCAGCAGCCGGGACAGGGGCCCACAAGAGACCCAGTACTTC. Residues: CASSRDRGPQETQYF.

This clonotype was seen a few times. This chain links TRBV24-1 with TRBJ2-5; D possibly corresponds to TRBD2 (5 bases). This CDR3 contains 12 residues. CDR1 KGHDR and CDR2 SFDVKD come from the germline V gene. The V gene lost 7 bases and the J gene lost 4 bases, with 9 bases spanning the gap. CDR3 in amino acids: CATSRGGETQYF. CDR3 sequence (DNA): TGTGCCACCAGCCGGGGTGGAGAGACCCAGTACTTC.

On this clonotype: With a much larger clone just one base away, this may be a read error. The rearrangement links TRBV5-1 to TRBJ2-2, with D possibly matching TRBD2 (6 bases). The germline V gene encodes CDR1 SGHRS and CDR2 YFSETQ. The CDR3 is 14 amino acids. Trimming removed 7 bases at V and 3 bases at J, with 13 bases between. The CDR3 sequence is CASSPGEYTGELFF. The CDR3, as DNA: TGCGCCAGCTCACCGGGAGAATACACCGGGGAGCTGTTTTTT.

This clonotype has just a few counts. The chain links TRBV19 to TRBJ1-2; 7 positions agree with TRBD1. There are 12 residues in the CDR3. V gave up 6 bases and J gave up 3 bases; unmatched junction bases: 1. Germline-derived CDR1 and CDR2 are LNHDA and SQIVND (reference sequence). The CDR3 nucleotides read TGTGCCAGTAGCGACAGGGACTATGGCTACACCTTC. Its protein is CASSDRDYGYTF.

This clonotype was seen repeatedly, ten times or more. The rearrangement joins TRBV7-9 to TRBJ2-7, with D possibly being TRBD1 or TRBD2 (5 bases each). This CDR3 has 15 amino acids. Germline-derived CDR1 and CDR2 are SEHNR and FQNEAQ (reference sequence). Trimming removed 5 bases at V and 7 bases at J, with 21 bases between. CDR3: CASSPPLGAEAEQYF. The CDR3 nucleotides are TGTGCCAGCAGCCCACCCCTCGGGGCAGAAGCGGAGCAGTACTTC.

Only a few counts were recorded for this clonotype. At one boundary the junction diverges from the germline segment, which might be a read error. The V and J genes are TRBV30 and TRBJ2-5; D is perhaps TRBD1 or TRBD2 (5 bases each). CDR1 and CDR2 from the germline V gene are GTSNPN and SVGIG (reference sequence). The CDR3 is made up of 17 amino acids. The CDR3 is CAWSGVGPERRGWNPDF. The DNA of the CDR3 is TGTGCCTGGAGTGGGGTGGGACCCGAACGTCGAGGGTGGAATCCAGACTTC. Combining the CDR3 with reference TRBV30 and TRBJ2-5 gives the whole variable domain SQTIHQWPATLVQPVGSPLSLECTVEGTSNPNLYWYRQAAGRGLQLLFYSVGIGQISSEVPQNLSASRPQDRQFILSSKKLLLSDSGFYLCAWSGVGPERRGWNPDFGPGTRLLVL.

This clonotype was counted ten times or more. The chain has TRBV19 and TRBJ1-1, with D perhaps TRBD1 (6 bases). Germline CDR1 reads LNHDA; CDR2 reads SQIVND (reference sequence). The CDR3 covers 13 residues. Trimming pared 10 bases from V and 0 bases from J, leaving 12 bases between. This chain's CDR3 is CATVDSLNTEAFF. For the CDR3, the DNA is TGTGCCACCGTGGACAGCTTGAACACTGAAGCTTTCTTT.

This clonotype has a count of ten or more. The rearrangement links TRBV4-3 to TRBJ2-7; D may be TRBD1 (6 bases). The CDR3 loop spans 18 amino acids. The germline V gene has CDR1 LGHNA and CDR2 YSLEER. The V end was cut by 1 base, the J end by 6 bases, with 25 bases between. The CDR3, as DNA: TGCGCCAGCAGCCAAGGGCGGTACAGGGTTGGAAAAGATAGCGAGCAGTACTTC. Protein product: CASSQGRYRVGKDSEQYF.

This clonotype was counted at least ten times. This chain uses TRBV12-3 or TRBV12-4 with TRBJ1-5; D is perhaps TRBD1 (5 bases). The CDR3 is 13 amino acids. V lost 3 bases to trimming and J lost 5 bases, with 8 bases between them. Here the CDR3 DNA reads TGTGCCAGCAGTTTCAGGGAAGATCAGCCCCAGCATTTT. Amino acids: CASSFREDQPQHF.

This clonotype occurred a few times. The genes are TRBV30 and TRBJ2-3; possibly TRBD2 for D (6 bases). V lost 4 bases to trimming and J lost 0 bases, with 11 bases between them. This CDR3 region has 14 residues. Germline CDR1 GTSNPN, CDR2 SVGIG (reference sequence). CDR3 in DNA: TGTGCCTGGAACGGTCTAGCGAGCACAGATACGCAGTATTTT. This sequence encodes CAWNGLASTDTQYF.

This clonotype showed up many times. The chain combines TRBV12-5 with TRBJ1-2; the D is unclear. Trimming took 3 bases from V and 8 from J, leaving 16 bases between them. In germline, CDR1 is LGHNT, CDR2 FRNRAP. This CDR3 region has 14 residues. In DNA form, the CDR3 reads TGTGCTAGTGGTTTTAAGGAACGTTTGGGAGGCTACACCTTC. This encodes CASGFKERLGGYTF.

The V gene is TRBV7-9, the J gene TRBJ1-1; the D gene is possibly TRBD1 (5 bases). V lost 8 bases and J lost 1, with 17 bases in between. This CDR3 has 15 residues. Germline V CDR1 and CDR2: SEHNR, FQNEAQ (reference sequence). CDR3 nucleotide sequence: TGTGCCAGCCGAAGAGAAGCAACAGGGAACACTGAAGCTTTCTTT. Amino acid sequence: CASRREATGNTEAFF.

This clonotype occurred many times. This chain connects TRBV19 to TRBJ2-7; D not resolved. CDR1 is LNHDA, CDR2 SQIVND, per germline (reference sequence). The CDR3 extends over 13 amino acids. V dropped 5 bases and J dropped 1 base, with 9 bases sitting between them. The CDR3 nucleotides are TGTGCCAGTAGTTCTGACCCTTCCTACGAGCAGTACTTC. This codes for CASSSDPSYEQYF. The variable domain in full, with the rest retrieved from reference TRBV19 and TRBJ2-7, is DGGITQSPKYLFRKEGQNVTLSCEQNLNHDAMYWYRQDPGQGLRLIYYSQIVNDFQKGDIAEGYSVSREKKESFPLTVTSAQKNPTAFYLCASSSDPSYEQYFGPGTRLTVT.

This clonotype was observed many times. The V gene is TRBV11-2, the J gene TRBJ2-7; TRBD2 might be the D (6 bases). Germline loops: CDR1 SGHAT, CDR2 FQNNGV. This CDR3 comprises 18 residues. The germline V and J ends were trimmed by 0 bases and 1 base, with 19 bases remaining between them. CDR3 DNA sequence: TGTGCCAGCAGCTTAGATTCCAGCGTAGCGGTAACTTCCTACGAGCAGTACTTC. It encodes CASSLDSSVAVTSYEQYF.

This clonotype has at least ten counts. The genes are TRBV9 and TRBJ2-2, with D hard to call. The CDR3 totals 16 residues. With 3 bases removed from V and 0 bases from J, the gap between germline ends came to 12 bases. Germline values: CDR1 SGDLS, CDR2 YYNGEE. The CDR3 region is CASSASQSPNTGELFF. The CDR3 DNA follows: TGTGCCAGCAGCGCTTCACAGAGCCCGAACACCGGGGAGCTGTTTTTT.

In its sample, this clonotype was seen a few times. The chain has TRBV28 and TRBJ2-7, with D tentatively TRBD1 (6 bases). The CDR3 spans 12 residues. V was clipped by 8 bases and J by 6 bases, with 14 bases between them. Germline loops: CDR1 MDHEN, CDR2 SYDVKM. The chain's CDR3 is CASDTGLREQYF. The CDR3 DNA sequence: TGTGCCAGCGATACAGGGTTGCGCGAGCAGTACTTC.

The table lists this clonotype with many counts. The V and J genes are TRBV12-3 or TRBV12-4 and TRBJ2-3; D gene unclear. V gave up 3 bases and J gave up 0 bases, with 7 bases separating them. The CDR3 covers 14 residues. CDR3 residues: CASSFRVSTDTQYF. The CDR3, as DNA: TGTGCCAGCAGTTTTAGGGTGAGCACAGATACGCAGTATTTT.